Each of the 28 T cell receptor beta chains below was sequenced from the same sample in a study of molecular identifiers for immune sequencing clone quantification. TCRdb passed the PCR reads through MiXCR, listing each CDR3 protein once. The sample lists around 82,000 distinct CDR3 sequences; around a fifth were seen once. Sequencing was done on a sample of naive CD8+ T cells from blood, with Jurkat cell RNA spiked in. Subset defined: FACS-sorted CD8+CD4-CCR7+CD45RA+ naive T cells. The receptor source for this set is a human donor in good health. Some libraries in this study had Jurkat cell RNA spiked in.

In its sample, this clonotype was seen many times. V usage is TRBV12-3 or TRBV12-4 and J usage is TRBJ2-3; 15 nucleotides align to TRBD2. CDR3 size: 21 residues. J gave up 2 bases and V 2 bases, and 14 bases lay outside the gene matches. The CDR3 DNA reads as TGTGCCAGCAGTTTACCCAGGACGGGACTAGCGGGGGGCAGATTCACAGATACGCAGTATTTT. Translating it yields CASSLPRTGLAGGRFTDTQYF.

In this sample, this clonotype turned up many times. The chain has TRBV27 and TRBJ1-2, with TRBD1 identical over 11 bases. The CDR3 runs 17 residues. The V and J ends lost 4 bases and 3 bases, in that order; junction bases with no gene match: 10. CDR1 MNHEY and CDR2 SMNVEV come from the germline V gene (reference sequence). The CDR3 DNA reads TGTGCCAGCAGTTCCCGGACAGGGGGCGCCGGGGACTATGGCTACACCTTC. Protein: CASSSRTGGAGDYGYTF.

This clonotype was detected ten times or more. V and J are TRBV7-9 and TRBJ2-7; 9 bases map to TRBD1. V gave up 5 bases and J gave up 4 bases; unmatched junction bases: 9. Per germline, CDR1 SEHNR and CDR2 FQNEAQ (reference sequence). The CDR3 is made up of 15 amino acids. The chain's CDR3 is CASSPSSGTGYEQYF. CDR3 sequence (DNA): TGTGCCAGCAGCCCCTCTTCCGGGACAGGGTACGAGCAGTACTTC. The full variable domain, rest sourced from reference TRBV7-9 and TRBJ2-7, is DTGVSQNPRHKITKRGQNVTFRCDPISEHNRLYWYRQTLGQGPEFLTYFQNEAQLEKSRLLSDRFSAERPKGSFSTLEIQRTEQGDSAMYLCASSPSSGTGYEQYFGPGTRLTVT.

Regarding this clonotype: This could be a read error, since a much larger clone is one nucleotide away. This sequence joins TRBV6-2 or TRBV6-3 and TRBJ2-3; D tentatively reads TRBD1 or TRBD2 (5 bases each). The V gene lost 6 bases and the J gene lost 2 bases, with 21 bases spanning the gap. From germline, CDR1 is MNHEY and CDR2 SVGEGT. The CDR3 length is 17 residues. CDR3 sequence reads: CASSLGWDPPPTDTQYF. The DNA of the CDR3 is TGTGCCAGCAGCCTCGGCTGGGACCCACCTCCCACAGATACGCAGTATTTT.

The chain joins TRBV12-3 or TRBV12-4 to TRBJ1-1, with 7 bases that match TRBD1. After removal of 6 bases from V and 2 bases from J, the junction contained 9 bases not matched to a gene. The CDR3 runs to 15 residues. The CDR3 region is CASRGDWTGNTEAFF. CDR3 DNA sequence: TGTGCCAGCAGGGGGGATTGGACAGGAAACACTGAAGCTTTCTTT.

This clonotype has a count of ten or more. J is TRBJ1-5 and V is TRBV4-1; 7 nucleotides match TRBD1. V dropped 4 bases and J dropped 4; count of bases not matched to a gene: 4. From germline, CDR1 is MGHRA and CDR2 YSYEKL. There are 14 residues in the CDR3. The CDR3 sequence is CASSLGQENQPQHF. CDR3 DNA: TGCGCCAGCAGCCTCGGACAGGAAAATCAGCCCCAGCATTTT.

This clonotype was seen at least ten times. V gene TRBV20-1 combines with J gene TRBJ2-7; 9 positions agree with TRBD2. The ends lost 0 bases at V and 0 bases at J; junction bases unmatched: 6. Germline V gene lookup returns CDR1 DFQATT and CDR2 SNEGSKA (reference sequence). The CDR3 totals 16 residues. CDR3 amino acids: CSARDYKRGASYEQYF. DNA for the CDR3: TGCAGTGCTAGAGATTACAAGCGGGGGGCCTCCTACGAGCAGTACTTC.

This clonotype occurred many times. The genes are TRBV2 and TRBJ2-5, with 8 bases aligning to TRBD2. V was clipped by 3 bases and J by 0 bases; unmatched bases: 3. This CDR3 comprises 15 residues. Germline V gene data show CDR1 as SNHLY and CDR2 as FYNNEI. CDR3 nucleotides: TGTGCCAGCAGTGAGGTAGCGGGAAACCAAGAGACCCAGTACTTC. Translated, it gives CASSEVAGNQETQYF.

This clonotype was counted many times. This chain connects TRBV4-1 to TRBJ2-2; 9 bases agree with TRBD1. The CDR3 runs 16 residues. Trimming removed 1 base from V and 5 bases from J; junction bases left unmatched: 5. Germline CDR1 is MGHRA and CDR2 is YSYEKL. The CDR3 here is CASSQGVGQGTGELFF. The CDR3 DNA reads TGCGCCAGCAGCCAAGGAGTAGGACAGGGGACCGGGGAGCTGTTTTTT.

V is TRBV29-1 and J is TRBJ2-1; D is perhaps TRBD1 or TRBD2 (5 bases each). The CDR3 is 11 amino acids. CDR1 and CDR2 from the germline V gene are SQVTM and ANQGSEA. The germline V and J ends were trimmed by 6 bases and 9 bases, with 12 bases remaining between them. DNA for the CDR3: TGCAGCGTGGGACCGTGGGGTGAGCAGTTCTTC. This sequence encodes CSVGPWGEQFF.

This clonotype was counted many times. This chain's CDR3 is CATSDRDDNEAQHF. DNA for the CDR3: TGTGCCACCAGTGATCGGGACGACAATGAAGCCCAGCATTTT. The chain combines TRBV24-1 with TRBJ1-5, with D tentatively TRBD1 (5 bases). The germline V gene has CDR1 KGHDR and CDR2 SFDVKD. V lost 3 bases and J lost 11, with 16 bases in between. The CDR3 spans 14 residues.

The DNA for the CDR3 is TGTGCCAGCATCGGGACTAGCGGGGGTTTTTCCCCGTTCTTC. Translating it yields CASIGTSGGFSPFF. The chain couples TRBV12-3 or TRBV12-4 to TRBJ2-1, with TRBD2 matching over 14 bases. The CDR3 has 14 amino acids. The J segment lost 15 bases and the V segment lost 7 bases, leaving 11 bases of the junction unmatched.

In its sample, this clonotype was seen many times. The chain employs TRBV29-1 and TRBJ2-2, with D unresolved. This CDR3 has 14 amino acids. Trimming left V 2 bases short and J 0 bases short, with 7 bases between. The germline gives CDR1 SQVTM, CDR2 ANQGSEA. The CDR3 sequence is CSVEFGTNTGELFF. The CDR3 bases are TGCAGCGTTGAATTTGGGACGAACACCGGGGAGCTGTTTTTT.

Worth noting for this clonotype: A much larger clone differs from this one at a single base, so this may be a read error. The CDR3 coding sequence is TGTACCAGCAGCCAAAATCCCAACTACGAGCAGTACTTC. This gives the protein CTSSQNPNYEQYF. The gene calls are TRBV14 and TRBJ2-7; D not resolved. This CDR3 has 13 residues. From germline, CDR1 is SGHDN and CDR2 FVKESK.

Notes on this clonotype: In this CDR3 the conserved last residue, phenylalanine or tryptophan, is missing, so a read error is likely. The genes are TRBV10-3 and TRBJ1-1, with D hard to call. The CDR3 has 12 amino acids. Germline values: CDR1 ENHRY, CDR2 SYGVKD. CDR3: CATSEMGTEAFL. Here the CDR3 DNA reads TGTGCCACCAGTGAGATGGGTACTGAAGCTTTCCTT.

To note about this clonotype: A much bigger clone sits one base away, suggesting this may be a read error. Given the absence of the conserved phenylalanine or tryptophan at the CDR3 end, a read error is likely. CDR3 DNA sequence: TGTGCCAGCAGCCCGTTGAGTGATGAAAAACTGTTTTCT. Protein: CASSPLSDEKLFS. The gene calls are TRBV7-8 and TRBJ1-4; D not resolved. The length of the CDR3 is 13 residues. Germline CDR1 SGHVS, CDR2 FQNEAQ. Trimming pared 5 bases from V and 6 bases from J, leaving 10 bases between.

With regard to this clonotype: This sequence may be a read error, since a much larger clone differs from it by one base. The chain recombines TRBV7-9 with TRBJ1-6; 7 nucleotides line up with TRBD1. The CDR3 is made up of 14 amino acids. Germline V gene sequence: CDR1 SEHNR, CDR2 FQNEAQ (reference sequence). The CDR3 region is CASSRDSKNSPLPF. As DNA, the CDR3 is TGTGCCAGCAGCCGGGACAGTAAGAATTCACCCCTCCCCTTT.

This clonotype was counted ten times or more. This chain links TRBV29-1 with TRBJ2-3; perhaps TRBD2 as D (6 bases). There are 15 residues in the CDR3. V was clipped by 0 bases and J by 4 bases, with 14 bases between them. CDR1 is SQVTM and CDR2 is ANQGSEA in the germline V gene. In DNA form, the CDR3 reads TGCAGCGTTGAAGAAGGGACTTCAACCCCAGATACGCAGTATTTT. Its protein product is CSVEEGTSTPDTQYF.

For this clonotype: A much larger clonotype is one base distant, so this may be a read error. The chain couples TRBV7-9 to TRBJ1-1, with unresolved D. From germline, CDR1 is SEHNR and CDR2 FQNEAQ (reference sequence). The CDR3 is made up of 16 amino acids. CDR3: CASGLGWAKENTEAFF. Here the CDR3 DNA reads TGTGCCAGCGGCTTAGGGTGGGCGAAAGAGAACACTGAAGCTTTCTTT.

The chain is built from TRBV9 and TRBJ2-3; 12 nucleotides agree with TRBD2. The CDR3 consists of 17 residues. CDR1 is SGDLS, CDR2 YYNGEE, per germline. With V trimmed by 5 bases and J by 1 base, 8 bases remained unmatched. CDR3 sequence (DNA): TGTGCCAGCAGTGTATCGCGGACTAGCGGGGGCACAGATACGCAGTATTTT. This translates into CASSVSRTSGGTDTQYF.

This clonotype has at least ten counts. This chain links TRBV5-6 with TRBJ1-1; D not resolved. Germline V lookup: CDR1 SGHDT, CDR2 YYEEEE. The CDR3 sequence is 16 residues long. The V end lost 4 bases, the J end lost 0 bases, and 16 bases lay between the germline ends. The CDR3 DNA sequence: TGTGCCAGCAGCCCACTTCCGGTAGGCATGAACACTGAAGCTTTCTTT. It yields the protein CASSPLPVGMNTEAFF. The variable domain in full, completed from reference TRBV5-6 and TRBJ1-1, reads DAGVTQSPTHLIKTRGQQVTLRCSPKSGHDTVSWYQQALGQGPQFIFQYYEEEERQRGNFPDRFSGHQFPNYSSELNVNALLLGDSALYLCASSPLPVGMNTEAFFGQGTRLTVV.

This clonotype was recorded many times. The chain joins TRBV7-9 to TRBJ2-1; tentatively, D is TRBD1 (6 bases). The CDR3 covers 16 residues. Deletions cut 5 bases from V and 3 bases from J, with 17 bases between. The V gene's germline CDR1 is SEHNR and CDR2 FQNEAQ (reference sequence). DNA for the CDR3: TGTGCCAGCAGCCACTCCACAGGGATCAGCTACAATGAGCAGTTCTTC. Translated, it gives CASSHSTGISYNEQFF.

There are many counts of this clonotype. This chain links TRBV9 with TRBJ1-3, with D maybe TRBD1 (5 bases). V lost 3 bases to trimming and J lost 0 bases, with 10 bases between them. Looked up from germline, CDR1 is SGDLS and CDR2 is YYNGEE. The CDR3 is made up of 15 amino acids. Here the CDR3 reads CASSEMTASGNTIYF. The CDR3 DNA follows: TGTGCCAGCAGCGAAATGACAGCCTCTGGAAACACCATATATTTT.

This clonotype was picked up many times. V and J are TRBV12-3 or TRBV12-4 and TRBJ1-1, with 8 positions matching TRBD1. The CDR3 length is 15 residues. The V and J ends lost 5 bases and 0 bases, in that order; junction bases with no gene match: 5. This CDR3 is CASSPGGYVNTEAFF. In DNA form, the CDR3 reads TGTGCCAGCAGTCCAGGGGGCTACGTGAACACTGAAGCTTTCTTT.

This clonotype was observed many times. The rearrangement uses TRBV4-1 and TRBJ2-1; TRBD2 aligns across 7 bases. The V and J ends lost 1 base and 7 bases, in that order; junction bases with no gene match: 7. The CDR3 has 15 residues. Germline V lookup: CDR1 MGHRA, CDR2 YSYEKL. The CDR3 spells CASSQVRGEGNEQFF. For the CDR3, the DNA is TGCGCCAGCAGCCAAGTCAGAGGGGAGGGAAATGAGCAGTTCTTC.

This clonotype came up many times. The chain recombines TRBV7-2 with TRBJ2-3; D unclear. Germline CDR1 and CDR2: SGHTA and FQGNSA. The CDR3 runs to 17 residues. With 4 bases removed from V and 0 bases from J, the gap between germline ends came to 17 bases. The CDR3 DNA reads TGTGCCAGCAGCTCGAGGATCCACGGATATAGCACAGATACGCAGTATTTT. This sequence encodes CASSSRIHGYSTDTQYF.

The CDR3 loop is CASSFFAQRGDTEAFF. The CDR3 DNA follows: TGTGCCAGCAGTTTTTTTGCCCAAAGGGGGGACACTGAAGCTTTCTTT. J is TRBJ1-1 and V is TRBV12-3 or TRBV12-4; possible D gene TRBD1, 6 bases. The V and J ends lost 3 bases and 3 bases respectively, with 17 bases between them. CDR3 length: 16 amino acids.

This clonotype was seen repeatedly, ten times or more. The gene calls are TRBV2 and TRBJ2-7; D is uncertain. The germline gives CDR1 SNHLY, CDR2 FYNNEI. The CDR3 runs 13 residues. Trimming stripped 5 bases from V and 2 bases from J, with 10 bases between. The CDR3 coding sequence is TGTGCCAGCAGTTATAACCGGCCCTACGAGCAGTACTTC. It is translated as CASSYNRPYEQYF. Filled out from reference TRBV2 and TRBJ2-7, the complete variable domain reads EPEVTQTPSHQVTQMGQEVILRCVPISNHLYFYWYRQILGQKVEFLVSFYNNEISEKSEIFDDQFSVERPDGSNFTLKIRSTKLEDSAMYFCASSYNRPYEQYFGPGTRLTVT.